The T cell receptor beta chain described here comes from a study of chemoradiotherapy in HPV16-positive cancers. Overall study context: A couple of HPV16-positive patients' cells yielded candidate HPV-specific clones and common motifs.

Repeated repertoire sampling spanned the course of chemoradiotherapy. Sequencing was performed with immunoSEQ multiplex PCR; in TCRdb, only in-frame clones are kept and a portion is missing. The sample includes under 30,000 clones, roughly 94% of them seen just once. Trimming pared 3 bases from V and 6 bases from J, leaving 8 bases between. The V gene's germline CDR1 is DFQATT and CDR2 SNEGSKA (reference sequence). This CDR3 comprises 11 residues. The receptor was derived from a human donor with HPV-associated anogenital cancer. The sample was taken from a patient who underwent chemoradiotherapy. The chain combines TRBV20-1 with TRBJ1-2, with unresolved D. For the CDR3, the DNA is TGCAGTGCTAGCGGCAGACATGGCTACACCTTC. Amino acids: CSASGRHGYTF.